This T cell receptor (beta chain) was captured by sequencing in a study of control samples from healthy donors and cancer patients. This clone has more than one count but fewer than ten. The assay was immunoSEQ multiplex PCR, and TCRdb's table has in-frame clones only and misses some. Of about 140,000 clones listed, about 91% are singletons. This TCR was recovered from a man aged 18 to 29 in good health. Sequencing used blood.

CDR3 residues: CASSVERGQETQYF. CDR3 DNA: TGTGCCAGCAGCGTGGAGCGGGGGCAAGAGACCCAGTACTTC. This chain connects TRBV7-2 to TRBJ2-5; 8 positions match TRBD2. With 5 bases clipped from V and 2 bases from J, the junction kept 4 bases outside the gene matches. The CDR3 consists of 14 residues. Germline CDR1 and CDR2: SGHTA and FQGNSA.